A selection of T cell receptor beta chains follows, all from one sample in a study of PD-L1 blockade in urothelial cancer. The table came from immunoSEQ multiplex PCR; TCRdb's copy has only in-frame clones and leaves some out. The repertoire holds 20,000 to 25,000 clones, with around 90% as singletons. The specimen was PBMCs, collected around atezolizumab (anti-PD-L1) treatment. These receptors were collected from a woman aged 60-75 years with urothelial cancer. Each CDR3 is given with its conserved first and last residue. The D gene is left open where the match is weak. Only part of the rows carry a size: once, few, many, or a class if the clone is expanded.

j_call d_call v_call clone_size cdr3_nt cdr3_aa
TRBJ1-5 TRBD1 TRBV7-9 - TGTGCCAGCAGCTCCATAAGGGACAGGGGGACTCAGCCCCAGCATTTT CASSSIRDRGTQPQHF
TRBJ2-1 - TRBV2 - TGTGCCAGCAGTGAAGCGGGAGCCCCGGCCAATGAGCAGTTCTTC CASSEAGAPANEQFF
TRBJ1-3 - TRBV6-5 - TGTGCCAGCAGTTACTCGATCGGACAGGGAAACACCATATATTTT CASSYSIGQGNTIYF
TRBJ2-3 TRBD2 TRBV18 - TGTGCCAGCTCGCGGACTAGCGGGACCACAGATACGCAGTATTTT CASSRTSGTTDTQYF
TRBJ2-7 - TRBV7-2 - TGTGCCAGCAGCTCGACCGGACTGGGCTACGAGCAGTACTTC CASSSTGLGYEQYF
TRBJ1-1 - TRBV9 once TGTGCCAGCAGAAAAATTGACACCGCTGAAGCTTTCTTT CASRKIDTAEAFF
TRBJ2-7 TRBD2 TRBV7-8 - TGTGCCAGCAGCTTAGGGTGGCTAGCGGGAGACTCTATAAGCTCCTACGAGCAGTACTTC CASSLGWLAGDSISSYEQYF
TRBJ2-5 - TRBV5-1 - TGCGCCAGCAGCTTGGGATACAACCAAGAGACCCAGTACTTC CASSLGYNQETQYF
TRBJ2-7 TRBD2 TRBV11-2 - TGTGCCAGCAGCTTGGAACCGGGACTAAACTACGAGCAGTACTTC CASSLEPGLNYEQYF
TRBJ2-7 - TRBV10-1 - TGCGCCAGCAGTGTGGGATCGCCGAGGGTACTCTACGAGCAGTACTTC CASSVGSPRVLYEQYF
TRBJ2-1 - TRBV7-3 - TGTGCCAGCGGGTCGGGACATCCGAATGAGCAGTTCTTC CASGSGHPNEQFF
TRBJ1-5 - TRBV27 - TGTGCCAGCAGGGCGTCCAGGGGAGGGCAGCCCCAGCATTTT CASRASRGGQPQHF
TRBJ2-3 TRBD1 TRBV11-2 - TGTGCCAGCAGCTTTAGCGAACACAGGGGGAACCGGTATTTT CASSFSEHRGNRYF
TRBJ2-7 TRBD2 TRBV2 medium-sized TGTGCCAGCGGAACCAGCGGGAGAGGGGCAGAAGAGCAGTACTTC CASGTSGRGAEEQYF
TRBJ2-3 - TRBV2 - TGTGCCAGCGGAGAAGATACGCAGTATTTT CASGEDTQYF
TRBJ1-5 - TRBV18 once TGTGCCAGCTCACCCTGGGGCAGGCGCAATCAGCCCCAGCATTTT CASSPWGRRNQPQHF
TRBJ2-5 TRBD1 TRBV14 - TGTGCCAGCAGCCAAGCCCTAGGACAGGCGCAGACCCAGTACTTC CASSQALGQAQTQYF
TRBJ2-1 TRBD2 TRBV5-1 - TGCGCCAGCAGCTCCCCCCCCGGGACTAGCGGGCCTACCTACAATGAGCAGTTCTTC CASSSPPGTSGPTYNEQFF
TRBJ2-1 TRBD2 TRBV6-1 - TGTGCCAGCAGTAAAGAGCGAGCGGGAGCTGTCTCCTACAATGAGCAGTTCTTC CASSKERAGAVSYNEQFF
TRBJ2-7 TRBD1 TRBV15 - TGTGCCACCAGCAGAGATCTTGGACAGGGCCACGAGCAGTACTTC CATSRDLGQGHEQYF
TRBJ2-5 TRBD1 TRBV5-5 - TGTGCCAGCGGCGGAGGACAGGGGGAAAGGGGTCGTTCCCAAGAGACCCAGTACTTC CASGGGQGERGRSQETQYF
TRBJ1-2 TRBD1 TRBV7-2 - TGTGCCAGCAGCTCGAAGGACAGGGACGGCTATGGCTACACCTTC CASSSKDRDGYGYTF
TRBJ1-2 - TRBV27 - TGTGCCAGCAGTTTATCCGGGGGGCCGTATGGCTACACCTTC CASSLSGGPYGYTF
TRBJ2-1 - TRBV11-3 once TGTGCCAGCAGCTCGCAGGGCGGGCGGGACCGCAATGAGCAGTTCTTC CASSSQGGRDRNEQFF
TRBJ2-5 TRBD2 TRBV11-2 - TGTGCCAGCAGCTGGACTAGCGGGAGTTCTCTGGGGGAGACCCAGTACTTC CASSWTSGSSLGETQYF
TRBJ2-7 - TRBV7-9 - TGTGCCAGCAGCCCCGGACAGGGAGGGGTGAACGAGCAGTACTTC CASSPGQGGVNEQYF
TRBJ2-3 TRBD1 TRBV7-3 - TGTGCCAGCAGCCCGGGGTACAGGGGGGCAGATACGCAGTATTTT CASSPGYRGADTQYF
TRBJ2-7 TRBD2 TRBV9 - TGTGCCAGCTCCGGGACTAGCGGGATCGGGGAGCAGTACTTC CASSGTSGIGEQYF
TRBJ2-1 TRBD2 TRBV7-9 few TGTGCCAGCAGCCAACTACGCGGTGGGGGGGACAATGAGCAGTTCTTC CASSQLRGGGDNEQFF
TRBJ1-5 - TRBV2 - TGTGCCAGCAGAGCCACAGGGAAAAGGAGCAATCAGCCCCAGCATTTT CASRATGKRSNQPQHF
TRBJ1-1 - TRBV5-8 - TGTGCCAGCAGCTTGGGGGCAGCGAACACTGAAGCTTTCTTT CASSLGAANTEAFF
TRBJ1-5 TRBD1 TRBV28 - TGTGCCAGCACTGGGACAGGGGGGATAAATCAGCCCCAGCATTTT CASTGTGGINQPQHF
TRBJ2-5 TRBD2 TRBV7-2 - TGTGCCAGCAGAGCTAGCGGGACTAGCGGGAAAGAGACCCAGTACTTC CASRASGTSGKETQYF
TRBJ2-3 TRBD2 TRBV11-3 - TGTGCCAGCGGGGGAGGGAGAACAGATACGCAGTATTTT CASGGGRTDTQYF
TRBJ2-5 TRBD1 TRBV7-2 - TGTGCCAGCAGCTCGAATAACAGGGGGCGCGGGGAGACCCAGTACTTC CASSSNNRGRGETQYF
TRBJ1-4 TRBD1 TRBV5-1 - TGCGCCAGCAGCTACTCAGGGGGAACTAATGAAAAACTGTTTTTT CASSYSGGTNEKLFF
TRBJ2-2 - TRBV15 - TGTGCCACCAGCAGAGCAGCGGAGCCCGGGGAGCTGTTTTTT CATSRAAEPGELFF
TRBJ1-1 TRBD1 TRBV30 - TGTGCCTGGAATACGGACAGGTGTCTAAAGGTAGGTCCCATGAACACTGAAGCTTTCTTT CAWNTDRCLKVGPMNTEAFF
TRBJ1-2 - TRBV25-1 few TGTGCCAGCAGTGAAGGGGGCAGGAATGATGCTAACTATGGCTACACCTTC CASSEGGRNDANYGYTF
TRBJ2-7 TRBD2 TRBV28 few TGTGCCAGCAGTTTCGGGCGGGCTAGCGGGAGTTCCTACGAGCAGTACTTC CASSFGRASGSSYEQYF
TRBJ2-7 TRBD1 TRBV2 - TGTGCCAGCAAAGGGACAGGAAAAACCTACGAGCAGTACTTC CASKGTGKTYEQYF
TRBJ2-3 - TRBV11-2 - TGTGCCAGCAGCCCGAGACAGCGCACAGATACGCAGTATTTT CASSPRQRTDTQYF
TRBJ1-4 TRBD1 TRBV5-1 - TGCGCCAGCAGCTTGGGGCAGGGGGCAGAAAAACTGTTTTTT CASSLGQGAEKLFF
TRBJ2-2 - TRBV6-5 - TGTGCCAGCAGTTACGAGGCGGCGGGCGGGGAGCTGTTTTTT CASSYEAAGGELFF